This TCR beta chain was captured by sequencing in a study of molecular identifiers for immune sequencing clone quantification. This CDR3 region has 16 residues. Germline CDR1 reads MNHEY; CDR2 reads SVGAGI. Trimming cost V 0 bases and J 5 bases, with 17 bases left between them. TCRdb ran MiXCR on the PCR reads and lists one entry per CDR3 protein. The sample contains approximately 680,000 distinct CDR3 sequences, 25% of which appear only once. A CD8+CD4-CCR7+CD45RA+ phenotype served as the sorting definition for naive CD8 T cells. The chain recombines TRBV6-5 with TRBJ2-7; a possible D gene is TRBD2 (5 bases). The sequenced material came from naive CD8+ T cells from blood, with Jurkat cell RNA spiked in. Indicated subset: FACS-sorted CD8+CD4-CCR7+CD45RA+ naive T cells. The TCR comes from a human donor in good health. Some libraries in this study had Jurkat cell RNA spiked in. CDR3 DNA sequence: TGTGCCAGCAGTTACTCCCGAACTAGTTTTCTCCACGAGCAGTACTTC. This codes for CASSYSRTSFLHEQYF.